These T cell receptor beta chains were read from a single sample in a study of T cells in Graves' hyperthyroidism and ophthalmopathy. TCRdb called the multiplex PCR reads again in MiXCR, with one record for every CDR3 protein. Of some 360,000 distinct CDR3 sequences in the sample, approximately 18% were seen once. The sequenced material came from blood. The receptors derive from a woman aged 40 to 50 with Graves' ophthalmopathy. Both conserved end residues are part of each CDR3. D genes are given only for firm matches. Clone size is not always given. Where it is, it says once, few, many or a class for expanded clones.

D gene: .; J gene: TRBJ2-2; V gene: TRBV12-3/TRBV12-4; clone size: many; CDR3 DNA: TGTGCCTTCGCCGGGGAAACCGGGGAGCTGTTTTTT; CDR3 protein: CAFAGETGELFF
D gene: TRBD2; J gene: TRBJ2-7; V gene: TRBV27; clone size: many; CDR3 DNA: TGTGCCAGCAGTTTAAAACTAGCGGGAGGGCCCTGGTCCTACGAGCAGTACTTC; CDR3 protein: CASSLKLAGGPWSYEQYF
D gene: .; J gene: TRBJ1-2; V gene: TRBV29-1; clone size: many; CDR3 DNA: TGCAGCGTTGAAGAAACTATCGATCTACGTAGAGGGCTAAACTATGGCTACACCTTC; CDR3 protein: CSVEETIDLRRGLNYGYTF
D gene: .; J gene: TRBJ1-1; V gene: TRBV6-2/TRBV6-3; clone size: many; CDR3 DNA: TGTGCCAGCACTCCGCTAGGCCGGCTTCGTAACGCTGAAGCTTTCTTT; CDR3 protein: CASTPLGRLRNAEAFF
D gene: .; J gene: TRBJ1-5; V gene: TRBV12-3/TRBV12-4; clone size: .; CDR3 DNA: TGTGCCAGCACCGAAGGACAGCCCAATCAGCCCCAGCATTTT; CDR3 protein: CASTEGQPNQPQHF
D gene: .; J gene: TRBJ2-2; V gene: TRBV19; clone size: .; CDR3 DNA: TGTGTCAGTAGTATATTACGGGGTTCTAACGGGGAGCTGTTTTTT; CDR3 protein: CVSSILRGSNGELFF
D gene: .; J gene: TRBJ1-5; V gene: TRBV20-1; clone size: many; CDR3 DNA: TGCAGTGCTAGAGCAGGTAGTAGCAATCAGCCCCAGCATTTT; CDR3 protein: CSARAGSSNQPQHF
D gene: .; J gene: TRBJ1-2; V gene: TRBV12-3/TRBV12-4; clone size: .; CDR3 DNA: TGTGCCAGCATTACCAAGCAAACAGGCTTATATGGCTACACCTTC; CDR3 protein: CASITKQTGLYGYTF
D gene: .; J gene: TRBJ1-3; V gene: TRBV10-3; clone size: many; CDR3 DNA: TGTGCCATCAGTGGTCACGGAGACTCTGGAAACACCATATATTTT; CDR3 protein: CAISGHGDSGNTIYF
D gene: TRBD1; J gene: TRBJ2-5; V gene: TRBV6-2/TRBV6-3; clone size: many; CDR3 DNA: TGTGCCAGCACTAAAGCCCGACAGGGAGCAGAGACCCAGTACTTC; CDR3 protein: CASTKARQGAETQYF
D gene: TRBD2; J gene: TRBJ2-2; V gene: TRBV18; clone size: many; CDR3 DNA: TGTGCCAGCTCAACCATTCGACTAGCGGGAGGTATCACCGGGGAGCTGTTTTTT; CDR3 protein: CASSTIRLAGGITGELFF
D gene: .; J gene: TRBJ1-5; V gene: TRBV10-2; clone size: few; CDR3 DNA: TGCGCCAGCAGTGAGCCACGGAATAATCAGCCCCAGCATTTT; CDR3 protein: CASSEPRNNQPQHF
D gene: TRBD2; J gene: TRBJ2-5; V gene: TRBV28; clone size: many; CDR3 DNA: TGTGCCAGCAGTAGCCCAGCGGGATTGTTAGAGACCCAGTACTTC; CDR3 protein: CASSSPAGLLETQYF
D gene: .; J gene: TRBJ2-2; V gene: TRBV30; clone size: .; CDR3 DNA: TGTGCCTGGAGTCACCGGTTGCCAGCGTCGAACACCGGGGAGCTGTTTTTT; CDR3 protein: CAWSHRLPASNTGELFF
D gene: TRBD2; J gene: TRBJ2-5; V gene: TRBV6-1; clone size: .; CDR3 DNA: TGTGCCAGCAGTAGGACTAGGCGAGAGACCCAGTACTTC; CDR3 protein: CASSRTRRETQYF
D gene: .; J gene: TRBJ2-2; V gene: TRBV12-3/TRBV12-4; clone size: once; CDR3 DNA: TGTGCCATTTCCCGGGGTACCGGGGAGCTGTTTTTT; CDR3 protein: CAISRGTGELFF
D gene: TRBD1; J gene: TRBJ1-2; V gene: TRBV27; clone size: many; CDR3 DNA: TGTGCCAGCTCTGCCAGGGACAGGGGGGGCTACACCTTC; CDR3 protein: CASSARDRGGYTF
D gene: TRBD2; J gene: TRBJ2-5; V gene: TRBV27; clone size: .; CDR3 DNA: TGTGCCAGCAGTTTATTGGCTAGCGGGGGGTCAGTAGAGACCCAGTACTTC; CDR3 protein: CASSLLASGGSVETQYF
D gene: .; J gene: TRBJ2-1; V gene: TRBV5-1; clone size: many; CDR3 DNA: TGCGTCAGCAGCTTGGTTTCGGTTGGTATGGGGGCTTACAATGAGCAGTTCTTC; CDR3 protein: CVSSLVSVGMGAYNEQFF
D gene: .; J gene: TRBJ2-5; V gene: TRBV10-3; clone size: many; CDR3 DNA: TGTGCCATCAGTGGGAGGGGAAGGATGGAGACCCAGTACTTC; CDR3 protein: CAISGRGRMETQYF
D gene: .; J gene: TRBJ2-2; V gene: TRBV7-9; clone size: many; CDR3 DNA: TGTGCCAGCAGCTTAGTCCTTTCTAGCGTGTGGACCGGGGAGCTGTTTTTT; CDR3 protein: CASSLVLSSVWTGELFF
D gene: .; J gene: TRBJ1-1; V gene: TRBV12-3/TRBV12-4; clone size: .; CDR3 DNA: TGTGCCAGCAGCACATACCAGAAAGGTTTCTTT; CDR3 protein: CASSTYQKGFF